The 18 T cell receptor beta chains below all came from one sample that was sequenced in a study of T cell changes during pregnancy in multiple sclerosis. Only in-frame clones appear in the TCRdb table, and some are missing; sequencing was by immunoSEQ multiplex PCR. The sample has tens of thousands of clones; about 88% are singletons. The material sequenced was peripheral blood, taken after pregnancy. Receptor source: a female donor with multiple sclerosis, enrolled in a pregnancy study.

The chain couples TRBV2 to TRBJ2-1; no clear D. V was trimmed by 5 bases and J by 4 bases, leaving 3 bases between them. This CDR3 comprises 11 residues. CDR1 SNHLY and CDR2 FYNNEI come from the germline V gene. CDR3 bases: TGTGCCAGCAGTCCATACAATGAGCAGTTCTTC. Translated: CASSPYNEQFF.

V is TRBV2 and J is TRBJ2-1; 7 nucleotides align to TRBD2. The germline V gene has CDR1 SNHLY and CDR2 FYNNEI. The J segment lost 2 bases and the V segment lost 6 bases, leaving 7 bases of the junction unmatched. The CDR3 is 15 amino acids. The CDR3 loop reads CASRRGTPTYNEQFF. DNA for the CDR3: TGTGCCAGCAGGCGGGGGACTCCTACCTACAATGAGCAGTTCTTC.

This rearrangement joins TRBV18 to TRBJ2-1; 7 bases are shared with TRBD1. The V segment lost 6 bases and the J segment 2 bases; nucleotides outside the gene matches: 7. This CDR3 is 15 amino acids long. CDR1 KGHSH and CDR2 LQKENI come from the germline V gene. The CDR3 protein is CASSPWTGPYNEQFF. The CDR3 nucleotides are TGTGCCAGCTCTCCGTGGACAGGACCCTACAATGAGCAGTTCTTC. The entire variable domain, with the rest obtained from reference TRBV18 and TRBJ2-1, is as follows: NAGVMQNPRHLVRRRGQEARLRCSPMKGHSHVYWYRQLPEEGLKFMVYLQKENIIDESGMPKERFSAEFPKEGPSILRIQQVVRGDSAAYFCASSPWTGPYNEQFFGPGTRLTVL.

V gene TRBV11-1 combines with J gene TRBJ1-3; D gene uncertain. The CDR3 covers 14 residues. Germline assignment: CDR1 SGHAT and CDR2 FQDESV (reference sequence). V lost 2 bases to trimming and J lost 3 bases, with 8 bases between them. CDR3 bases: TGTGCCAGCAGCTTACGCAGAATTGGAAACACCATATATTTT. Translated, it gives CASSLRRIGNTIYF.

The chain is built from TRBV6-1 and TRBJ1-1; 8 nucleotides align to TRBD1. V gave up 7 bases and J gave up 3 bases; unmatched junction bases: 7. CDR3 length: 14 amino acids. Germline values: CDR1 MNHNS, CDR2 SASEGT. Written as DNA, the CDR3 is TGTGCCAGCACCTTGACAGGGGAACACACTGAAGCTTTCTTT. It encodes CASTLTGEHTEAFF.

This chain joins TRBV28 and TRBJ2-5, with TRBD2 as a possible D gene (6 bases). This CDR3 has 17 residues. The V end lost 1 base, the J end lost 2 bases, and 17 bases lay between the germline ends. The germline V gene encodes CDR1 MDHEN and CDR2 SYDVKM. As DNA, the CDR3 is TGTGCCAGCAGTTTATTTAACCTGGTCGGAGGGCAAGAGACCCAGTACTTC. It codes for CASSLFNLVGGQETQYF.

CDR3 DNA sequence: TGTGCCAGCAGTTTATGGGGGGAATCGGTCGAGCAGTACTTC. Translated: CASSLWGESVEQYF. This sequence joins TRBV27 and TRBJ2-7; a possible D gene is TRBD2 (6 bases). The germline gives CDR1 MNHEY, CDR2 SMNVEV (reference sequence). There are 14 residues in the CDR3. Trimming took off 1 base at V and 6 bases at J, with 13 bases between the two ends.

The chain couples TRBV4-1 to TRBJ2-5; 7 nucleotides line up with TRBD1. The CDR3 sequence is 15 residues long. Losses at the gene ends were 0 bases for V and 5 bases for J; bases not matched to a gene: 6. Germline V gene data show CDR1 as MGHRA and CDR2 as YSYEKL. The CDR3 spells CASSQDITGAETQYF. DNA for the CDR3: TGCGCCAGCAGCCAAGATATAACAGGGGCTGAGACCCAGTACTTC.

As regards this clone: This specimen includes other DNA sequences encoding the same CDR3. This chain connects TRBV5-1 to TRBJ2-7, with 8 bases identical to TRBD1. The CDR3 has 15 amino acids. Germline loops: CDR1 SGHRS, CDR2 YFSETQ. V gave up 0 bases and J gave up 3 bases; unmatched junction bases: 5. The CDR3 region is CASSLGGQVLYEQYF. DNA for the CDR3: TGCGCCAGCAGCTTGGGGGGACAGGTTCTCTACGAGCAGTACTTC.

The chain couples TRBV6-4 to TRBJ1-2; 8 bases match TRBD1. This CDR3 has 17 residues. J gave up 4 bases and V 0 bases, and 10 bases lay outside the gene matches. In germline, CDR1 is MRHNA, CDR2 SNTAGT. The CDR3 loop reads CASSDSPDREFGYGYTF. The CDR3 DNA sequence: TGTGCCAGCAGTGACTCCCCGGACAGGGAATTTGGCTATGGCTACACCTTC.

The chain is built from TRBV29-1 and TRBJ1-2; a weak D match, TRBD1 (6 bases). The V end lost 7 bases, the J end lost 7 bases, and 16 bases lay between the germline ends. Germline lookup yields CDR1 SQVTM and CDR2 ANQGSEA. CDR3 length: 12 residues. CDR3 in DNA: TGCAGCGCGAATAGGGACACTTCTGGCTACACCTTC. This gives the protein CSANRDTSGYTF. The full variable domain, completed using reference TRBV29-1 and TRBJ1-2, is SAVISQKPSRDICQRGTSLTIQCQVDSQVTMMFWYRQQPGQSLTLIATANQGSEATYESGFVIDKFPISRPNLTFSTLTVSNMSPEDSSIYLCSANRDTSGYTFGSGTRLTVV.

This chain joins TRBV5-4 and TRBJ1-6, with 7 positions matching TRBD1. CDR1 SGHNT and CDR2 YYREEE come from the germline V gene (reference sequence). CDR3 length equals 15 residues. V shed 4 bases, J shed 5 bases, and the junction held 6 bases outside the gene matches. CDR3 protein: CASSPRTGNNSPLHF. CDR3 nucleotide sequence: TGTGCCAGCAGCCCGCGGACAGGCAATAATTCACCCCTCCACTTT.

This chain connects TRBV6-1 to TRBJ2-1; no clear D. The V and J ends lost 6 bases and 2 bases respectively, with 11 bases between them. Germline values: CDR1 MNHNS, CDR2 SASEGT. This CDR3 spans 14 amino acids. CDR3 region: CASSRQTAYNEQFF. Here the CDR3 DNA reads TGTGCCAGCAGCCGCCAAACAGCCTACAATGAGCAGTTCTTC.

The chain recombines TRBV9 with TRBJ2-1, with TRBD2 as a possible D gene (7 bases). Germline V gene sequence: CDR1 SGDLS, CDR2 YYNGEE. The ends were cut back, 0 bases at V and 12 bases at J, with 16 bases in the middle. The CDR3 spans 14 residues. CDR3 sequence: CASSVGVLRGGQFF. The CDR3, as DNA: TGTGCCAGCAGCGTAGGTGTATTGAGGGGGGGGCAGTTCTTC.

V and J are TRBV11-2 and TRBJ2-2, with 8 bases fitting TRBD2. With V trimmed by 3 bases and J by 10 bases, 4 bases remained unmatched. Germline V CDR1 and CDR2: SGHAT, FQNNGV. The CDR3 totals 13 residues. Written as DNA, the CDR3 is TGTGCCAGCAGCTTCTCGGGGGGGTTGGAGCTGTTTTTT. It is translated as CASSFSGGLELFF.

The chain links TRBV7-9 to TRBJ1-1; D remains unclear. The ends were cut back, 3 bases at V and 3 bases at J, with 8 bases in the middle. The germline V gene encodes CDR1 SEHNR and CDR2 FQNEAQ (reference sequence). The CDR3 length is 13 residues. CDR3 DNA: TGTGCCAGCAGCTTTGGAGGGTACACTGAAGCTTTCTTT. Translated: CASSFGGYTEAFF. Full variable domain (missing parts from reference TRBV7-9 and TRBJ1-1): DTGVSQNPRHKITKRGQNVTFRCDPISEHNRLYWYRQTLGQGPEFLTYFQNEAQLEKSRLLSDRFSAERPKGSFSTLEIQRTEQGDSAMYLCASSFGGYTEAFFGQGTRLTVV.

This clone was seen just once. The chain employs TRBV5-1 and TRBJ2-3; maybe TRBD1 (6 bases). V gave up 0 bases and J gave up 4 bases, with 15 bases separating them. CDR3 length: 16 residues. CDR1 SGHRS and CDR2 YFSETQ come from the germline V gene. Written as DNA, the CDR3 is TGCGCCAGCAGCTTGGGGACAGCAGGCACGGCAGATACGCAGTATTTT. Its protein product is CASSLGTAGTADTQYF.

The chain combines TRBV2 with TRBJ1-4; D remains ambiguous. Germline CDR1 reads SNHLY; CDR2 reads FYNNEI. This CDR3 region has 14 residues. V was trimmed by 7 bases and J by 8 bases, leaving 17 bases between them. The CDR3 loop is CASMRRELEEKLFF. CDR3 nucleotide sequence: TGTGCCAGCATGAGGAGGGAGTTAGAGGAAAAACTGTTTTTT.